Following are 24 T cell receptor beta chains from one sample sequenced in a study. Using its own MiXCR run on the 5' RACE reads, TCRdb lists one record per CDR3 protein. Seen here are tens of thousands of distinct CDR3 sequences, less than 30% observed once, and the top ten hold 3.5% to 4%. Sequencing was performed on memory CD4+ T cells sorted from a lymph node. The subset denotes: memory CD4+ T cells, CD4+CD45RO+CD25-. Receptor source: a female donor with breast cancer.

The chain recombines TRBV20-1 with TRBJ1-2, with TRBD1 matching over 9 bases. The length of the CDR3 is 15 residues. CDR1 DFQATT and CDR2 SNEGSKA come from the germline V gene (reference sequence). V gave up 1 base and J gave up 6 bases; unmatched junction bases: 9. This CDR3 reads CSARASRTGVDGYTF. For the CDR3, the DNA is TGCAGTGCTAGAGCCTCAAGGACAGGGGTTGATGGCTACACCTTC.

This clonotype was recorded a few times. The J gene is TRBJ2-7, the V gene TRBV7-9, with 8 bases identical to TRBD1. Looked up from germline, CDR1 is SEHNR and CDR2 is FQNEAQ (reference sequence). This CDR3 contains 13 residues. With V trimmed by 3 bases and J by 7 bases, 5 bases remained unmatched. CDR3 sequence (DNA): TGTGCCAGCAGCTTGCCGACAGGGGTTGAGCAGTACTTC. Protein product: CASSLPTGVEQYF.

This clonotype is a singleton in its sample. One end of the junction does not line up with germline, which may come from a read error. DNA for the CDR3: TGCGCCAGCCGCCAGACAGGGGGCTACGGGCAGTACTTC. Translation: CASRQTGGYGQYF. The chain uses TRBV4-1 and TRBJ2-7; 10 bases are a match to TRBD1. CDR3 size: 13 residues. Germline assignment: CDR1 MGHRA and CDR2 YSYEKL.

Concerning this clonotype: This may stem from a read error, because a much larger clone lies one nucleotide away. The rearrangement joins TRBV20-1 to TRBJ1-6; the D gene is possibly TRBD1 (6 bases). The length of the CDR3 is 13 residues. V shed 1 base and J shed 14 bases, with 15 bases lying between them. Germline CDR1 reads DFQATT; CDR2 reads SNEGSKA (reference sequence). CDR3 in DNA: TGCAGTGCTAGAGCAGGGGTTGGGTCATCCCTCCACTTT. Residues: CSARAGVGSSLHF.

V and J are TRBV6-1 and TRBJ2-2, with TRBD2 identical over 8 bases. Germline V lookup: CDR1 MNHNS, CDR2 SASEGT. This CDR3 comprises 14 residues. The CDR3 loop is CATREGPNTGELFF. Here the CDR3 DNA reads TGTGCGACCCGGGAGGGCCCGAACACCGGGGAGCTGTTTTTT.

This chain links TRBV2 with TRBJ2-3; TRBD1 might be the D (6 bases). CDR1 is SNHLY and CDR2 is FYNNEI in the germline V gene. The CDR3 is made up of 15 amino acids. V was cut by 3 bases and J by 1 base, with 11 bases left in between. The CDR3 loop is CASSEAGAGTDTQYF. CDR3 coding DNA: TGTGCCAGCAGTGAGGCAGGGGCCGGCACAGATACGCAGTATTTT.

A few counts support this clonotype. The rearrangement joins TRBV5-1 to TRBJ2-5, with 7 bases aligning to TRBD2. V lost 3 bases to trimming and J lost 5 bases; unmatched junction nucleotides: 7. The CDR3 runs to 14 residues. CDR1 is SGHRS and CDR2 is YFSETQ in the germline V gene. The CDR3 spells CASSSPGGGETQYF. The CDR3 nucleotides read TGCGCCAGCAGCTCCCCGGGAGGTGGGGAGACCCAGTACTTC.

This clonotype was detected only a few times. This chain connects TRBV9 to TRBJ1-1; a weak D match, TRBD1 (6 bases). The V end lost 4 bases, the J end lost 5 bases, and 15 bases lay between the germline ends. Germline V gene data show CDR1 as SGDLS and CDR2 as YYNGEE. The CDR3 loop spans 14 amino acids. CDR3 sequence reads: CASSSIRGGTEAFF. The CDR3 bases are TGTGCCAGCAGCTCTATCAGGGGAGGAACTGAAGCTTTCTTT.

This clonotype turned up a few times. The chain is built from TRBV21-1 and TRBJ2-1. TRBV21-1 is a pseudogene segment. The CDR3 totals 14 residues. The CDR3 here is CASSKGQGCNEQFF. As DNA, the CDR3 is TGTGCCAGCAGCAAAGGGCAGGGCTGCAATGAGCAGTTCTTC.

This clonotype has more than one count but fewer than ten. V is TRBV20-1 and J is TRBJ2-1; D is uncertain. The CDR3 spans 12 residues. Germline CDR1 reads DFQATT; CDR2 reads SNEGSKA (reference sequence). V was shortened by 4 bases and J by 3 bases, with 7 bases between the two germline ends. The CDR3 DNA follows: TGCAGTGCTACGTCTAACTACAATGAGCAGTTCTTC. This translates into CSATSNYNEQFF.

The rearrangement joins TRBV7-8 to TRBJ2-7; D remains ambiguous. The germline V gene encodes CDR1 SGHVS and CDR2 FQNEAQ. Trimming took off 1 base at V and 5 bases at J, with 9 bases between the two ends. The CDR3 covers 13 residues. CDR3 nucleotide sequence: TGTGCCAGCAGCTTAGTCGTCGGTAACGAGCAGTACTTC. Protein: CASSLVVGNEQYF.

In this sample, this clonotype turned up a few times. The rearrangement uses TRBV7-3 and TRBJ2-3; tentatively, D is TRBD1 or TRBD2 (6 bases each). Germline loops: CDR1 SGHTA, CDR2 FQGTGA. The germline V and J ends were trimmed by 2 bases and 1 base, with 19 bases remaining between them. The CDR3 covers 18 residues. Here the CDR3 DNA reads TGTGCCAGCAGCTTAGGGGGCGCGGGGAATCGTGGCACAGATACGCAGTATTTT. Amino acid sequence: CASSLGGAGNRGTDTQYF.

Details on this clonotype: A read error is possible here, since a much larger clone lies one base away. No conserved phenylalanine or tryptophan is present at the end of the CDR3, so a read error is the likely explanation. V usage is TRBV4-1 and J usage is TRBJ1-4, with no clear D. V shed 0 bases and J shed 4 bases, with 6 bases lying between them. The CDR3 has 14 residues. From germline, CDR1 is MGHRA and CDR2 YSYEKL. This chain's CDR3 is CASSQEQNNEKLFV. CDR3 sequence (DNA): TGCGCCAGCAGCCAAGAACAGAATAATGAAAAACTGTTTGTT.

This chain connects TRBV27 to TRBJ2-2; D remains ambiguous. V lost 8 bases and J lost 1, with 8 bases in between. Germline CDR1 and CDR2: MNHEY and SMNVEV (reference sequence). The CDR3 consists of 13 residues. CDR3 sequence (DNA): TGTGCCAGCCGAAACGTGAACACCGGGGAGCTGTTTTTT. Its translation is CASRNVNTGELFF.

This chain connects TRBV20-1 to TRBJ1-3; weak D call: TRBD1 (5 bases). The CDR3 is made up of 14 amino acids. Germline V gene lookup returns CDR1 DFQATT and CDR2 SNEGSKA (reference sequence). Between the trimmed V and J ends, which lost 3 bases and 2 bases, there was a span of 11 bases. In DNA, the CDR3 is TGCAGTGCTAGGACTGGGGGAACTGGAAACACCATATATTTT. Protein sequence: CSARTGGTGNTIYF.

The chain employs TRBV7-6 and TRBJ2-2; tentatively, D is TRBD1 (5 bases). CDR1 is SGHVS and CDR2 is FNYEAQ in the germline V gene. Trimming stripped 1 base from V and 6 bases from J, with 15 bases between. The CDR3 contains 16 residues. This CDR3 is CASSLVRPRESGELFF. Here the CDR3 DNA reads TGTGCCAGCAGCTTAGTTAGGCCCAGGGAATCCGGGGAGCTGTTTTTT.

This clonotype was detected only once. The V gene is TRBV6-1, the J gene TRBJ2-1; possible D gene TRBD2, 6 bases. V was trimmed by 1 base and J by 1 base, leaving 8 bases between them. CDR1 is MNHNS, CDR2 SASEGT, per germline. There are 15 residues in the CDR3. For the CDR3, the DNA is TGTGCCAGCAGTGAAGAAAGCGGGTCCTACAATGAGCAGTTCTTC. Protein: CASSEESGSYNEQFF.

V usage is TRBV13 and J usage is TRBJ2-7; weak D call: TRBD2 (6 bases). Germline lookup yields CDR1 PRHDT and CDR2 FYEKMQ (reference sequence). The CDR3 runs 16 residues. The V end was cut by 0 bases, the J end by 6 bases, with 18 bases between. The CDR3 bases are TGTGCCAGCAGCTTAGGCGGTCAGGGAGGCATGGCCGAGCAGTACTTC. Translated: CASSLGGQGGMAEQYF. Using reference TRBV13 and TRBJ2-7 for the parts outside the CDR3, the full variable domain is AAGVIQSPRHLIKEKRETATLKCYPIPRHDTVYWYQQGPGQDPQFLISFYEKMQSDKGSIPDRFSAQQFSDYHSELNMSSLELGDSALYFCASSLGGQGGMAEQYFGPGTRLTVT.

This clonotype occurred many times. The chain couples TRBV9 to TRBJ2-1; 8 positions match TRBD2. V shed 3 bases, J shed 0 bases, and the junction held 2 bases outside the gene matches. This CDR3 is 15 amino acids long. In germline, CDR1 is SGDLS, CDR2 YYNGEE. CDR3 DNA sequence: TGTGCCAGCAGCGCCGGGGGGGACTCCTACAATGAGCAGTTCTTC. Translation gives CASSAGGDSYNEQFF.

The V and J genes are TRBV20-1 and TRBJ2-4; D call uncertain. Trimming pared 0 bases from V and 6 bases from J, leaving 12 bases between. The CDR3 runs to 14 residues. Germline CDR1 DFQATT, CDR2 SNEGSKA (reference sequence). The CDR3 sequence: CSARDPGWGNIQYF. CDR3 coding DNA: TGCAGTGCTAGAGATCCCGGGTGGGGAAACATTCAGTACTTC.

The V call is TRBV10-3, the J call TRBJ2-5, with 7 positions matching TRBD1. The V gene's germline CDR1 is ENHRY and CDR2 SYGVKD. The CDR3 spans 15 residues. V was clipped by 5 bases and J by 4 bases; unmatched bases: 10. The CDR3 coding sequence is TGTGCCATCAGTAACTCGGGCCGACAGGGAGAGACCCAGTACTTC. Its translation is CAISNSGRQGETQYF.

The genes are TRBV6-6 and TRBJ1-2; 8 nucleotides align to TRBD1. Germline V lookup: CDR1 MNHNY, CDR2 SVGAGI (reference sequence). The length of the CDR3 is 13 residues. The V gene end was trimmed by 10 bases and the J gene end by 3 bases; junction bases not matched to a gene: 7. The CDR3 region has the DNA TGTGCCACCACACCACAGGGGGACTATGGCTACACCTTC. As protein: CATTPQGDYGYTF.

V gene TRBV7-2 combines with J gene TRBJ2-7, with 7 bases aligning to TRBD2. Germline CDR1 and CDR2: SGHTA and FQGNSA. V trimming: 0 bases; J trimming: 7 bases; junction bases outside the gene matches: 3. The CDR3 spans 13 residues. CDR3 sequence (DNA): TGTGCCAGCAGCTTAGCGGGAGGGTGGGAGCAGTACTTC. The encoded protein is CASSLAGGWEQYF.

The chain recombines TRBV9 with TRBJ2-1, with a tentative D call TRBD2 (5 bases). The CDR3 is 13 residues long. In germline, CDR1 is SGDLS, CDR2 YYNGEE. V was cut by 0 bases and J by 10 bases, with 11 bases left in between. CDR3 residues: CASSVAPAVEQFF. The CDR3 DNA reads TGTGCCAGCAGCGTAGCCCCAGCGGTCGAGCAGTTCTTC.